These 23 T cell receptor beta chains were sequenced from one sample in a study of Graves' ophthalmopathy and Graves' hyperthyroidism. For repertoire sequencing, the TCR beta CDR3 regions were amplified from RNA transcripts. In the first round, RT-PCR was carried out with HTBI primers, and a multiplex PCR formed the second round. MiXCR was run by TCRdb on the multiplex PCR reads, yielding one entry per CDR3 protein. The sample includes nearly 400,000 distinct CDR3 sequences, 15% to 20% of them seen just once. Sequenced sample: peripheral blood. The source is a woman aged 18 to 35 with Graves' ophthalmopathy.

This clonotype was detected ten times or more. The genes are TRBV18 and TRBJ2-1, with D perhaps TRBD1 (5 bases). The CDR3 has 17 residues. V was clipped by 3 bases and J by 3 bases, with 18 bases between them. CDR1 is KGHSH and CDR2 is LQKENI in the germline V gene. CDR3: CASSPSIQVQYYNEQFF. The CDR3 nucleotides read TGTGCCAGCTCACCGTCTATACAGGTTCAATACTACAATGAGCAGTTCTTC.

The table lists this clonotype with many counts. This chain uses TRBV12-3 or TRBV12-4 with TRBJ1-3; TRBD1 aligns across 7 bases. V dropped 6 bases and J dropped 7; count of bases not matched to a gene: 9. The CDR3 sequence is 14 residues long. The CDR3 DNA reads TGTGCCAGCAGGACCCGACAGGGTAGGAACACCATATATTTT. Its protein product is CASRTRQGRNTIYF.

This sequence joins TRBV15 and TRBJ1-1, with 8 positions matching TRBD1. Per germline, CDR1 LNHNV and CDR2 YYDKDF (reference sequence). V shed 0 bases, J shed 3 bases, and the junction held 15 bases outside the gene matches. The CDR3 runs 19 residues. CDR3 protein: CATSRDRSRTGRMDTEAFF. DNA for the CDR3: TGTGCCACCAGCAGAGACCGATCTCGGACAGGGAGGATGGACACTGAAGCTTTCTTT.

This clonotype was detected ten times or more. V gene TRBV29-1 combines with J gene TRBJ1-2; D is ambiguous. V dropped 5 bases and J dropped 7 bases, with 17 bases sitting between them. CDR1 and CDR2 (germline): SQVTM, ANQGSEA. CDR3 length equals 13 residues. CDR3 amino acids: CSVFRQERSGYTF. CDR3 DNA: TGCAGCGTTTTTAGGCAGGAGCGAAGTGGCTACACCTTC. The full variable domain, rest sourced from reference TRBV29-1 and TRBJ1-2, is SAVISQKPSRDICQRGTSLTIQCQVDSQVTMMFWYRQQPGQSLTLIATANQGSEATYESGFVIDKFPISRPNLTFSTLTVSNMSPEDSSIYLCSVFRQERSGYTFGSGTRLTVV.

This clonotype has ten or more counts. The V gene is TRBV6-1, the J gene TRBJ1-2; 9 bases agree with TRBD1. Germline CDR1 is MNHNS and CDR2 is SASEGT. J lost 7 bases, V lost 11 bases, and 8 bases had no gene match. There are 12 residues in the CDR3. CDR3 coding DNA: TGTGCCGCGAAGAACAGGGGGCTTGGCTACACCTTC. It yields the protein CAAKNRGLGYTF.

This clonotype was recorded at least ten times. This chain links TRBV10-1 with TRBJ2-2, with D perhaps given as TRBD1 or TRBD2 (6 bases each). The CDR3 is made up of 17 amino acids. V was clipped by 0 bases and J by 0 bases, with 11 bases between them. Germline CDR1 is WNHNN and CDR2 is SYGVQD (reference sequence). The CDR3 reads CASSESRGLSNTGELFF. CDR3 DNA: TGCGCCAGCAGTGAGTCACGGGGGCTATCGAACACCGGGGAGCTGTTTTTT.

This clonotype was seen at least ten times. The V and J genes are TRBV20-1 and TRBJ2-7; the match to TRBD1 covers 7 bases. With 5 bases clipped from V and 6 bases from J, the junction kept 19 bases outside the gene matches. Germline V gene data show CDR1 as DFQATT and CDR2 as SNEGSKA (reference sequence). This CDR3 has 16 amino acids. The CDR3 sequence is CSAPPEGVTGESEQYF. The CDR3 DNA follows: TGCAGTGCTCCTCCAGAGGGGGTTACAGGGGAGTCCGAGCAGTACTTC.

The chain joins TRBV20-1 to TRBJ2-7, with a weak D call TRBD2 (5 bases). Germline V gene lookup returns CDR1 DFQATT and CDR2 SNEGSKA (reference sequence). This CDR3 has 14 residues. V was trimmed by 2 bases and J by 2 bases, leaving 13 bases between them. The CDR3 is CSARTGYFPYEQYF. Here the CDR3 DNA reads TGCAGTGCTAGAACGGGGTATTTCCCCTACGAGCAGTACTTC.

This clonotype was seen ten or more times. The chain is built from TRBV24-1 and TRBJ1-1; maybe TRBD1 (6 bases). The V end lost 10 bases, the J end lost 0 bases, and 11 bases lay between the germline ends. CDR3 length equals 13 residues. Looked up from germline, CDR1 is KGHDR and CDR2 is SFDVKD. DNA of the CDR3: TGTGCCACGAGCGGGGGCATGAACACTGAAGCTTTCTTT. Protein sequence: CATSGGMNTEAFF.

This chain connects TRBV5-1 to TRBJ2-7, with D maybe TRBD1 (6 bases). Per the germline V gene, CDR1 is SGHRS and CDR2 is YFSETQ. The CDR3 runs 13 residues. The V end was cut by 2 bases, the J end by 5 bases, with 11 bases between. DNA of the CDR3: TGCGCCAGCAGCTTATCAGGGGTGCACGAGCAGTACTTC. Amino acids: CASSLSGVHEQYF.

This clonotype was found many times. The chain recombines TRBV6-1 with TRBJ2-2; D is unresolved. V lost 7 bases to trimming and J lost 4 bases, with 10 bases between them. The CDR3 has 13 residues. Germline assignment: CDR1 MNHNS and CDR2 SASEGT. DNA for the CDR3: TGTGCCAGCATCCAAGAGAGCACCGGGGAGCTGTTTTTT. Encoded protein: CASIQESTGELFF.

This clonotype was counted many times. CDR3 region: CASSSTAYNSPLHF. For the CDR3, the DNA is TGTGCCAGCAGCTCGACAGCATATAATTCACCCCTCCACTTT. The chain employs TRBV13 and TRBJ1-6; weak D call: TRBD1 (5 bases). This CDR3 contains 14 residues. The germline gives CDR1 PRHDT, CDR2 FYEKMQ (reference sequence). V lost 4 bases and J 4 bases, leaving 8 bases between the germline ends.

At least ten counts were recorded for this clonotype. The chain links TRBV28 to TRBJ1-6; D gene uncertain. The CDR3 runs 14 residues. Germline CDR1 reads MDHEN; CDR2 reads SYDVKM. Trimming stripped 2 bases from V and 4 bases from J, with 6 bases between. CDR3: CASSLRSYNSPLHF. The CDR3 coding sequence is TGTGCCAGCAGTTTAAGGTCATATAATTCACCCCTCCACTTT.

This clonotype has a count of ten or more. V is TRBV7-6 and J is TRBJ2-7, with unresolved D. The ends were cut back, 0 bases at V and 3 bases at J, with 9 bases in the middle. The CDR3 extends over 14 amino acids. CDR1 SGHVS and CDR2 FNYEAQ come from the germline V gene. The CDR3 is CASSLAMGNYEQYF. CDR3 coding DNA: TGTGCCAGCAGCTTAGCTATGGGAAACTACGAGCAGTACTTC.

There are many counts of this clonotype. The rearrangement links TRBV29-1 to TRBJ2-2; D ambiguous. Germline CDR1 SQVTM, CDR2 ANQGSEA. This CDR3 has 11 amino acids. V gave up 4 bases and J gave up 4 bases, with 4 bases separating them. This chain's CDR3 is CSVGITGELFF. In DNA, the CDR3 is TGCAGCGTTGGCATCACCGGGGAGCTGTTTTTT.

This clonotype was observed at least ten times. As DNA, the CDR3 is TGTGCGTCCGGGGGCAATATGAACACTGAAGCTTTCTTT. Protein sequence: CASGGNMNTEAFF. The chain carries TRBV11-2 and TRBJ1-1; a possible D gene is TRBD1 (6 bases). CDR3 length equals 13 residues. The germline V gene has CDR1 SGHAT and CDR2 FQNNGV.

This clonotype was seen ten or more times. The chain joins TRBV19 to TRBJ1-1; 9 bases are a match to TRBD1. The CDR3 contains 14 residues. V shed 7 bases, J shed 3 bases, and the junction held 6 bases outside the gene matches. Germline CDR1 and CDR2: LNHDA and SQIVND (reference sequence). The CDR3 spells CASILGQGYTEAFF. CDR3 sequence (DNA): TGTGCCAGTATTCTGGGACAGGGTTACACTGAAGCTTTCTTT. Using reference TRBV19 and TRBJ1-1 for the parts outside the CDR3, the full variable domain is DGGITQSPKYLFRKEGQNVTLSCEQNLNHDAMYWYRQDPGQGLRLIYYSQIVNDFQKGDIAEGYSVSREKKESFPLTVTSAQKNPTAFYLCASILGQGYTEAFFGQGTRLTVV.

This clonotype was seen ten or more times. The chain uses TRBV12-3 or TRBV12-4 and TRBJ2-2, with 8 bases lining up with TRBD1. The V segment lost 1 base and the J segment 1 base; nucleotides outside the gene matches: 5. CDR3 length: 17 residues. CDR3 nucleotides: TGTGCCAGCAGTTTAGACAGGGGGTTATTGAACACCGGGGAGCTGTTTTTT. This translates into CASSLDRGLLNTGELFF.

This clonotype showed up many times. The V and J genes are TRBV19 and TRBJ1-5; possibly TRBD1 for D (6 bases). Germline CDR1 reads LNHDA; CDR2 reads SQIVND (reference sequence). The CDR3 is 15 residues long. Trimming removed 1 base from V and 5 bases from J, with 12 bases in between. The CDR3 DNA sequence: TGTGCCAGTAGTATAGTCAGGGGTTTCGATCAGCCCCAGCATTTT. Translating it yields CASSIVRGFDQPQHF.

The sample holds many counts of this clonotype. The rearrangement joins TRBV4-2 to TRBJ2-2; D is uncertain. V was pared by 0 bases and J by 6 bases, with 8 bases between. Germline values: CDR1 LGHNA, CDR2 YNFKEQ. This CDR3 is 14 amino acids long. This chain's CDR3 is CASSQDRRPGELFF. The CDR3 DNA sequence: TGTGCCAGCAGCCAAGATAGAAGGCCCGGGGAGCTGTTTTTT.

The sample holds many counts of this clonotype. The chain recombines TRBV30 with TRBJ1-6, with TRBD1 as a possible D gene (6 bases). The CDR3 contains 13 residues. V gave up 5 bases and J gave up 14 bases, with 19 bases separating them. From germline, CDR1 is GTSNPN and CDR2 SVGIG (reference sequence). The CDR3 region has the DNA TGTGCCTGGGGGGCAGGGGCGCGGGTCTCCCTCCACTTT. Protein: CAWGAGARVSLHF.

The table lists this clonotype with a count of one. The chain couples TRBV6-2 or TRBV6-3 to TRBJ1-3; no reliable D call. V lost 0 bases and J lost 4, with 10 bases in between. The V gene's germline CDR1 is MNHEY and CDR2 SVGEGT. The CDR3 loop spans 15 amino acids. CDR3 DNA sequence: TGTGCCAGCAGTTACTCGTTCGCTCTAGGAAACACCATATATTTT. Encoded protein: CASSYSFALGNTIYF.

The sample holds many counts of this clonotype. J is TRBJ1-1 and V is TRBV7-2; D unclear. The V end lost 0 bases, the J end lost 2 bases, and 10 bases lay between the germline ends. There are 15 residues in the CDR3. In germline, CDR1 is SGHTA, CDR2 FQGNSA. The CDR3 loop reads CASSLAAGRNTEAFF. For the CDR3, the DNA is TGTGCCAGCAGCTTAGCAGCGGGCCGAAACACTGAAGCTTTCTTT.